This TCR beta chain is from a study of patients and donors after allogeneic stem cell transplantation. This clonotype has a handful of counts. TCRdb re-called the RT-PCR reads through MiXCR, storing one row per CDR3 protein. The table records over 200,000 distinct CDR3 sequences, 38% of them present only once. Germline V gene sequence: CDR1 ENHRY, CDR2 SYGVKD. The CDR3 length is 14 residues. Between the trimmed V and J ends, which lost 4 bases and 3 bases, there was a span of 12 bases. The origin of this receptor is a human donor who was either an allogeneic HSCT recipient or a stem cell or donor lymphocyte infusion donor (not recorded which). It is not recorded whose cells these are; they may come from a transplant donor. The chain recombines TRBV10-3 with TRBJ1-1, with a weak D call TRBD1 (5 bases). What was sequenced was blood, either unsorted or a sorted T cell fraction (not recorded which). CDR3 in DNA: TGTGCCATCAGTGTGAGGGGCTCGGACACTGAAGCTTTCTTT. Residues: CAISVRGSDTEAFF.